These 26 T cell receptor beta chains share one sample of origin, sequenced in a study of T cells in localized non-small cell lung cancer. Measured with immunoSEQ multiplex PCR; TCRdb has only the in-frame clones, and not every one. The sample has 3,500 to 4,000 clones, about 29% seen once. Specimen: lung tumor tissue, collected before any cancer treatment. The source is a man between 35 and 75 years old with stage I lung adenocarcinoma.

The chain carries TRBV29-1 and TRBJ2-7; D perhaps matches TRBD2 (5 bases). With 4 bases removed from V and 4 bases from J, the gap between germline ends came to 20 bases. From germline, CDR1 is SQVTM and CDR2 ANQGSEA. The CDR3 extends over 15 amino acids. The CDR3 reads CSVVWAEGMPYEQYF. CDR3 nucleotides: TGCAGCGTTGTGTGGGCCGAGGGTATGCCATACGAGCAGTACTTC.

This rearrangement joins TRBV4-1 to TRBJ2-3; D ambiguous. Trimming pared 0 bases from V and 0 bases from J, leaving 13 bases between. The germline gives CDR1 MGHRA, CDR2 YSYEKL. The CDR3 runs to 17 residues. Written as DNA, the CDR3 is TGCGCCAGCAGCCAAGATGGCAGTCATTATAGCACAGATACGCAGTATTTT. Protein: CASSQDGSHYSTDTQYF.

In this sample, this clone is medium-sized (0.01 to 0.1%). The chain joins TRBV11-3 to TRBJ2-5, with 9 nucleotides matching TRBD2. The length of the CDR3 is 15 residues. The J segment lost 4 bases and the V segment lost 3 bases, leaving 6 bases of the junction unmatched. Germline CDR1 is SGHNT and CDR2 is YENEEA. CDR3 DNA sequence: TGTGCCAGCAGCTTGGGTGCGGGGGGGTTAGAGACCCAGTACTTC. It translates to CASSLGAGGLETQYF. The variable domain in full, completed from reference TRBV11-3 and TRBJ2-5, reads EAGVVQSPRYKIIEKKQPVAFWCNPISGHNTLYWYLQNLGQGPELLIRYENEEAVDDSQLPKDRFSAERLKGVDSTLKIQPAELGDSAVYLCASSLGAGGLETQYFGPGTRLLVL.

The V call is TRBV11-3, the J call TRBJ1-3; perhaps TRBD1 as D (6 bases). CDR3 size: 16 residues. The germline V gene encodes CDR1 SGHNT and CDR2 YENEEA. The ends were cut back, 3 bases at V and 2 bases at J, with 14 bases in the middle. The CDR3 coding sequence is TGTGCCAGCAGCTTGGACGAGTGGGGGCCTGGAAACACCATATATTTT. This translates into CASSLDEWGPGNTIYF.

The CDR3 bases are TGTGCCAGTAGTATGTCTCAGTACAATGAGCAGTTCTTC. This sequence encodes CASSMSQYNEQFF. The chain is built from TRBV19 and TRBJ2-1; D call uncertain. The germline V and J ends were trimmed by 3 bases and 4 bases, with 7 bases remaining between them. The CDR3 loop spans 13 amino acids. CDR1 is LNHDA and CDR2 is SQIVND in the germline V gene (reference sequence).

The chain joins TRBV6-1 to TRBJ1-4, with D unclear. V was shortened by 0 bases and J by 0 bases, with 8 bases between the two germline ends. CDR1 is MNHNS, CDR2 SASEGT, per germline. The CDR3 length is 16 residues. CDR3 coding DNA: TGTGCCAGCAGTGAAGCAGGAGCTACAACTAATGAAAAACTGTTTTTT. Its protein product is CASSEAGATTNEKLFF.

By its share, this clone is medium-sized. The chain is built from TRBV11-3 and TRBJ2-7; D remains ambiguous. The CDR3 has 14 residues. Trimming shortened V by 3 bases and J by 6 bases, and 15 bases separated the two germline ends. CDR1 is SGHNT, CDR2 YENEEA, per germline. Here the CDR3 DNA reads TGTGCCAGCAGCTTTGGCGGCCCGGGCAGCGAGCAGTACTTC. Amino acid sequence: CASSFGGPGSEQYF.

The table lists this clone with a few counts. The chain uses TRBV6-8 and TRBJ2-5, with D uncertain. V lost 5 bases to trimming and J lost 0 bases, with 10 bases between them. The CDR3 has 14 amino acids. Germline V gene sequence: CDR1 MNHGY, CDR2 SAAAGT. The CDR3 loop is CASSPRGDQETQYF. The CDR3 DNA reads as TGTGCCAGCAGTCCCCGAGGCGACCAAGAGACCCAGTACTTC.

This clone was observed a few times. The chain links TRBV30 to TRBJ1-1; perhaps TRBD1 as D (6 bases). The CDR3 consists of 13 residues. With 4 bases removed from V and 4 bases from J, the gap between germline ends came to 13 bases. CDR1 is GTSNPN, CDR2 SVGIG, per germline (reference sequence). CDR3 sequence reads: CAWIQGRSTEAFF. CDR3 in DNA: TGTGCCTGGATACAGGGTCGGAGCACTGAAGCTTTCTTT.

This clone was seen only a few times. The V and J genes are TRBV18 and TRBJ2-2; possibly TRBD2 for D (5 bases). The CDR3 runs to 15 residues. Germline assignment: CDR1 KGHSH and CDR2 LQKENI. V lost 0 bases and J 6 bases, leaving 11 bases between the germline ends. In DNA form, the CDR3 reads TGTGCCAGCTCACCACCGCCTAGCCTTTCCGGGGAGCTGTTTTTT. This gives the protein CASSPPPSLSGELFF.

By share, this clone ranks as medium-sized. The J gene is TRBJ2-5, the V gene TRBV6-8, with 7 positions matching TRBD2. Per the germline V gene, CDR1 is MNHGY and CDR2 is SAAAGT. J was trimmed by 5 bases and V by 0 bases; bases with no gene match: 3. The length of the CDR3 is 14 residues. The CDR3 DNA sequence: TGTGCCAGCAGTTACTCCGGGGGGTGGGAGACCCAGTACTTC. The encoded protein is CASSYSGGWETQYF.

There are a few counts of this clone. The rearrangement uses TRBV4-1 and TRBJ2-1, with a tentative D call TRBD1 (7 bases). V was cut by 5 bases and J by 3 bases, with 11 bases left in between. Per germline, CDR1 MGHRA and CDR2 YSYEKL. CDR3 length equals 14 residues. CDR3 sequence: CASSTRGVYNEQFF. The CDR3 DNA reads TGCGCCAGCAGCACCAGGGGGGTCTACAATGAGCAGTTCTTC.

The chain couples TRBV19 to TRBJ1-3; possible D gene TRBD1, 5 bases. This CDR3 contains 16 residues. The V and J ends lost 2 bases and 2 bases respectively, with 13 bases between them. Germline CDR1 reads LNHDA; CDR2 reads SQIVND (reference sequence). CDR3 sequence: CASSILAGLAGNTIYF. DNA for the CDR3: TGTGCCAGTAGTATATTGGCAGGGTTGGCTGGAAACACCATATATTTT.

Only a few counts were recorded for this clone. The V gene is TRBV11-3, the J gene TRBJ2-5, with D perhaps TRBD1 or TRBD2 (5 bases each). The CDR3 is 15 residues long. The germline CDR1 and CDR2 sequences are SGHNT and YENEEA. Trimming pared 0 bases from V and 1 base from J, leaving 9 bases between. Here the CDR3 reads CASSLDGATQETQYF. CDR3 DNA sequence: TGTGCCAGCAGCTTAGACGGGGCGACCCAAGAGACCCAGTACTTC.

The CDR3 coding sequence is TGTGCCATCAGGGGGACAGGGGGAGAGGAGGGCTACACCTTC. Translated, it gives CAIRGTGGEEGYTF. The chain has TRBV6-8 and TRBJ1-2; TRBD1 matches at 11 bases. The germline V gene encodes CDR1 MNHGY and CDR2 SAAAGT. J was trimmed by 8 bases and V by 10 bases; bases with no gene match: 12. This CDR3 comprises 14 residues.

This clone is medium-sized by share. The rearrangement uses TRBV6-8 and TRBJ1-2; D gene unclear. The germline V and J ends were trimmed by 3 bases and 4 bases, with 12 bases remaining between them. This CDR3 spans 14 amino acids. Germline CDR1 reads MNHGY; CDR2 reads SAAAGT. The CDR3 region is CASSYSNIPYGYTF. CDR3 nucleotides: TGTGCCAGCAGTTATTCAAACATTCCCTATGGCTACACCTTC.

This clone was found a few times. The chain carries TRBV30 and TRBJ2-2; perhaps D is TRBD1 or TRBD2 (5 bases each). The germline V gene has CDR1 GTSNPN and CDR2 SVGIG (reference sequence). The V end was cut by 0 bases, the J end by 2 bases, with 10 bases between. This CDR3 region has 15 residues. Written as DNA, the CDR3 is TGTGCCTGGAGTGTGAAGGGGAGAAACACCGGGGAGCTGTTTTTT. Residues: CAWSVKGRNTGELFF.

The table lists this clone with a few counts. The V and J genes are TRBV6-8 and TRBJ2-6; no clear D gene. Trimming left V 5 bases short and J 4 bases short, with 12 bases between. CDR1 and CDR2 from the germline V gene are MNHGY and SAAAGT. There are 15 residues in the CDR3. The CDR3 loop is CASSDKATGANVLTF. CDR3 sequence (DNA): TGTGCCAGCAGTGATAAGGCCACCGGGGCCAACGTCCTGACTTTC.

J is TRBJ2-1 and V is TRBV28; D ambiguous. Trimming removed 5 bases from V and 7 bases from J, with 9 bases in between. From germline, CDR1 is MDHEN and CDR2 SYDVKM. The CDR3 is made up of 12 amino acids. The CDR3 sequence: CASSITRNEQFF. The DNA of the CDR3 is TGTGCCAGCAGTATTACACGGAATGAGCAGTTCTTC.

This sequence joins TRBV9 and TRBJ2-1; 7 bases agree with TRBD2. This CDR3 spans 15 amino acids. Germline V CDR1 and CDR2: SGDLS, YYNGEE. The ends lost 6 bases at V and 7 bases at J; junction bases unmatched: 13. The CDR3 loop is CASTSGGRYNNEQFF. As DNA, the CDR3 is TGTGCCAGCACTTCGGGCGGGAGATACAATAATGAGCAGTTCTTC.

The rearrangement uses TRBV6-8 and TRBJ2-7; D gene ambiguous. Germline-derived CDR1 and CDR2 are MNHGY and SAAAGT. V was cut by 0 bases and J by 0 bases, with 6 bases left in between. The CDR3 is made up of 14 amino acids. The CDR3 coding sequence is TGTGCCAGCAGTTACTCGGACCGCTCCTACGAGCAGTACTTC. It translates to CASSYSDRSYEQYF.

This clone was found a few times. The chain combines TRBV6-8 with TRBJ1-1, with 9 nucleotides matching TRBD1. V shed 6 bases, J shed 7 bases, and the junction held 12 bases outside the gene matches. Germline V gene data show CDR1 as MNHGY and CDR2 as SAAAGT. The CDR3 is 15 residues long. The CDR3 sequence: CASRERDRAQGEAFF. In nucleotides, the CDR3 is TGTGCCAGCAGGGAACGGGACAGGGCCCAGGGTGAAGCTTTCTTT.

This sequence joins TRBV11-3 and TRBJ1-5; 10 nucleotides match TRBD1. The trim removed 4 bases at V and 5 bases at J, leaving 5 bases unmatched. Germline V gene data show CDR1 as SGHNT and CDR2 as YENEEA. The CDR3 length is 15 residues. CDR3 sequence: CASSWTGTGDQPQHF. Written as DNA, the CDR3 is TGTGCCAGCAGCTGGACCGGGACAGGGGATCAGCCCCAGCATTTT. Supplemented by reference TRBV11-3 and TRBJ1-5, the full variable domain reads EAGVVQSPRYKIIEKKQPVAFWCNPISGHNTLYWYLQNLGQGPELLIRYENEEAVDDSQLPKDRFSAERLKGVDSTLKIQPAELGDSAVYLCASSWTGTGDQPQHFGDGTRLSIL.

This clone was recorded a few times. The rearrangement links TRBV7-7 to TRBJ2-5, with 7 bases matching TRBD2. The CDR3 spans 14 residues. V lost 3 bases, J lost 3 bases, and 4 bases stayed unmatched. Germline V gene data show CDR1 as SSHAT and CDR2 as FNYEAQ (reference sequence). CDR3 DNA: TGTGCCAGCAGCTTGGGTCTAGCGGAAGAGACCCAGTACTTC. Translation gives CASSLGLAEETQYF.

The chain joins TRBV11-3 to TRBJ2-1; a possible D gene is TRBD1 (5 bases). This CDR3 has 14 residues. Germline CDR1 and CDR2: SGHNT and YENEEA. V lost 2 bases to trimming and J lost 7 bases, with 12 bases between them. CDR3 sequence: CASSLFQGVNEQFF. The DNA for the CDR3 is TGTGCCAGCAGCTTATTTCAGGGCGTAAATGAGCAGTTCTTC.

This clone was seen a handful of times. The CDR3 reads CASSPPTGGNTIYF. The CDR3 DNA follows: TGTGCCAGCAGCCCCCCGACAGGTGGAAACACCATATATTTT. The V gene is TRBV9, the J gene TRBJ1-3, with a possible D match to TRBD1 (6 bases). The V and J ends lost 4 bases and 3 bases respectively, with 11 bases between them. CDR1 and CDR2 from the germline V gene are SGDLS and YYNGEE. CDR3 length: 14 amino acids. The full variable domain, with the rest looked up from reference TRBV9 and TRBJ1-3, is DSGVTQTPKHLITATGQRVTLRCSPRSGDLSVYWYQQSLDQGLQFLIQYYNGEERAKGNILERFSAQQFPDLHSELNLSSLELGDSALYFCASSPPTGGNTIYFGEGSWLTVV.